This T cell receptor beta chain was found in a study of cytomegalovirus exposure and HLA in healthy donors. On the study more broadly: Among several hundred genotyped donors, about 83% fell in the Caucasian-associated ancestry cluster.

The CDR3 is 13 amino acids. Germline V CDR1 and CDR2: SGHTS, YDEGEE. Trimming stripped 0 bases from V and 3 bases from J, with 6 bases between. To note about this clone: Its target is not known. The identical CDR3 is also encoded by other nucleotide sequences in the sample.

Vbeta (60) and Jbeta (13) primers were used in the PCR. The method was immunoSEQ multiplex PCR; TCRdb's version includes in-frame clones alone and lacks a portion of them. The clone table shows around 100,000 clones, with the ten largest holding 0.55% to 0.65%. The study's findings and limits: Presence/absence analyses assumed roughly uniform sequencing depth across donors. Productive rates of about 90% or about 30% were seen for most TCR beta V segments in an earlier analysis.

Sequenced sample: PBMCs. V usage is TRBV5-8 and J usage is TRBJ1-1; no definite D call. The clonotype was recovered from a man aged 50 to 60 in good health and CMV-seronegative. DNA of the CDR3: TGTGCCAGCAGCTTGGATCCGTACACTGAAGCTTTCTTT. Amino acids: CASSLDPYTEAFF.